What follows is one T cell receptor beta chain and its context. It has no known antigen specificity. No base quality values were provided; no much bigger clone lies one nucleotide off. CDR1 and CDR2, looked up from the germline V gene (reference sequence), are LNHNV and YYDKDF. From its cysteine to its phenylalanine, the CDR3 spans 13 amino acids. Just CDR3 DNA is preserved here, 39 bases in frame from base 1. The V and J ends are trimmed by 2 bases and 6 bases, leaving 10 bases between them. The protocol used for the library was the immunoSEQ multiplex PCR assay. To provide template for TCR sequencing, every sample had RNA extracted and reverse transcribed into cDNA. SuperScript III was used for first-strand cDNA synthesis, primed with a 2:1 mix of oligo-dT and random hexamers. A synthetic immune receptor repertoire was used to gauge amplification bias, and whatever bias remained was removed computationally. As for the authors' bioinformatics: Raw reads were preprocessed to remove errors, and CDR3 was defined according to IMGT conventions as the region from the conserved cysteine to phenylalanine. Clonality was computed as 1 minus the Shannon entropy, with the entropy normalized by log2 of the number of productive unique TCRs. Scalp TCRbeta sequences were cross-referenced with sorted blood CD4 and CD8 repertoires so that the CD4 or CD8 identity of scalp clones could be inferred. Here the immuneACCESS table is served through TCRdb, limited to in-frame sequences with V and J called. Missing clones are a known gap in these copies; in checked studies unresolved V genes cover under half, and the rest lacks a known reason. Clonal size and the V and J genes are those of that table, whereas D and trimming came from the DNA. The sample table shows 90,000 to 150,000 clones, and about 50% are seen once. Roughly 0.5% of the sample lies in the top ten.

These data are taken from a study of CD8+ T cells in alopecia areata (dated by TCRdb to 2016 to 2019). About the investigation overall: Treated patients were enrolled in an open-label pilot trial of oral tofacitinib, 5 to 10 mg twice daily, for moderate-to-severe alopecia areata. Tofacitinib was administered for 6 to 18 months, and 6 months of follow-up off drug were then conducted to assess delayed response and recurrence. In treated patients, disease severity was measured using the SALT score, which gives the percentage of scalp surface area affected. To study T cell clonal expansion in alopecia areata, the researchers applied high-throughput TCRbeta sequencing to both the C3H/HeJ mouse model and human patients. On the human side, TCRbeta sequencing was run on scalp tissue and on sorted CD4+ and CD8+ peripheral blood T cells from healthy controls and from alopecia areata patients with either patchy or totalis/universalis disease. Biopsies were taken from tofacitinib-treated patients at baseline and again at 4 and 24 weeks into treatment, and several of those patients also had a later scalp biopsy. Scalp clonality was compared across normal scalp (n=4), patchy alopecia areata scalp (n=8), and alopecia totalis/universalis scalp (n=8). RNA came from the PAXgene miRNA kit for fixed scalp, the miRNeasy kit for PBMCs, and the RNeasy kit for mouse skin. Amplification of TCRbeta CDR3 regions was done by immunoSEQ multiplex PCR using 35 Vbeta forward primers and 13 Jbeta reverse primers.

Summary of the overall study and its limitations: With tofacitinib, both scalp clonality and the number of expanded CD8+ clones among the top 100 scalp clones went down significantly. Shared TCR sequences between patients were less evident than in mice, which may be partly attributable to HLA diversity in the patient population. Resident alphabeta T cells in normal human skin are also sequenced, complicating scalp TCR repertoire analysis, unlike mouse skin dominated by gammadelta T cells. Compared with normal scalp, lesional scalp had higher clonality and more expanded CD8+ clones, particularly in alopecia totalis/universalis, a pattern that suggests antigenic drive. Many expanded lesional clones persisted in scalp and blood during tofacitinib treatment, which may partly explain relapse after stopping treatment. Because the treated cohort was small and included a single nonresponder, larger studies are needed to assess links between baseline CD8+ expansion and response.

The label giving this sample's time point can be read as: about 4 weeks on oral tofacitinib. The treatment or condition label on this specimen signifies: oral pan-JAK inhibitor, 5-10 mg twice daily. Lesional scalp punch biopsies and peripheral blood were collected from alopecia areata patients. PBMCs were isolated by density centrifugation and stained for CD3, CD4 and CD8, after which CD4+ and CD8+ T cells were sorted on a FACSAria. The chain couples TRBV15 to TRBJ1-2; TRBD1 is perhaps the D gene, given 6 matching bases. This receptor was taken from a human donor with alopecia areata. This specimen consisted of CD4+ T cells sorted from blood, obtained at week 4, from a patient treated with tofacitinib. This receptor has the CDR3 CATSRMYRDGYTF. The sequence in DNA is TGTGCCACCAGCAGAATGTACAGGGATGGCTACACCTTC.